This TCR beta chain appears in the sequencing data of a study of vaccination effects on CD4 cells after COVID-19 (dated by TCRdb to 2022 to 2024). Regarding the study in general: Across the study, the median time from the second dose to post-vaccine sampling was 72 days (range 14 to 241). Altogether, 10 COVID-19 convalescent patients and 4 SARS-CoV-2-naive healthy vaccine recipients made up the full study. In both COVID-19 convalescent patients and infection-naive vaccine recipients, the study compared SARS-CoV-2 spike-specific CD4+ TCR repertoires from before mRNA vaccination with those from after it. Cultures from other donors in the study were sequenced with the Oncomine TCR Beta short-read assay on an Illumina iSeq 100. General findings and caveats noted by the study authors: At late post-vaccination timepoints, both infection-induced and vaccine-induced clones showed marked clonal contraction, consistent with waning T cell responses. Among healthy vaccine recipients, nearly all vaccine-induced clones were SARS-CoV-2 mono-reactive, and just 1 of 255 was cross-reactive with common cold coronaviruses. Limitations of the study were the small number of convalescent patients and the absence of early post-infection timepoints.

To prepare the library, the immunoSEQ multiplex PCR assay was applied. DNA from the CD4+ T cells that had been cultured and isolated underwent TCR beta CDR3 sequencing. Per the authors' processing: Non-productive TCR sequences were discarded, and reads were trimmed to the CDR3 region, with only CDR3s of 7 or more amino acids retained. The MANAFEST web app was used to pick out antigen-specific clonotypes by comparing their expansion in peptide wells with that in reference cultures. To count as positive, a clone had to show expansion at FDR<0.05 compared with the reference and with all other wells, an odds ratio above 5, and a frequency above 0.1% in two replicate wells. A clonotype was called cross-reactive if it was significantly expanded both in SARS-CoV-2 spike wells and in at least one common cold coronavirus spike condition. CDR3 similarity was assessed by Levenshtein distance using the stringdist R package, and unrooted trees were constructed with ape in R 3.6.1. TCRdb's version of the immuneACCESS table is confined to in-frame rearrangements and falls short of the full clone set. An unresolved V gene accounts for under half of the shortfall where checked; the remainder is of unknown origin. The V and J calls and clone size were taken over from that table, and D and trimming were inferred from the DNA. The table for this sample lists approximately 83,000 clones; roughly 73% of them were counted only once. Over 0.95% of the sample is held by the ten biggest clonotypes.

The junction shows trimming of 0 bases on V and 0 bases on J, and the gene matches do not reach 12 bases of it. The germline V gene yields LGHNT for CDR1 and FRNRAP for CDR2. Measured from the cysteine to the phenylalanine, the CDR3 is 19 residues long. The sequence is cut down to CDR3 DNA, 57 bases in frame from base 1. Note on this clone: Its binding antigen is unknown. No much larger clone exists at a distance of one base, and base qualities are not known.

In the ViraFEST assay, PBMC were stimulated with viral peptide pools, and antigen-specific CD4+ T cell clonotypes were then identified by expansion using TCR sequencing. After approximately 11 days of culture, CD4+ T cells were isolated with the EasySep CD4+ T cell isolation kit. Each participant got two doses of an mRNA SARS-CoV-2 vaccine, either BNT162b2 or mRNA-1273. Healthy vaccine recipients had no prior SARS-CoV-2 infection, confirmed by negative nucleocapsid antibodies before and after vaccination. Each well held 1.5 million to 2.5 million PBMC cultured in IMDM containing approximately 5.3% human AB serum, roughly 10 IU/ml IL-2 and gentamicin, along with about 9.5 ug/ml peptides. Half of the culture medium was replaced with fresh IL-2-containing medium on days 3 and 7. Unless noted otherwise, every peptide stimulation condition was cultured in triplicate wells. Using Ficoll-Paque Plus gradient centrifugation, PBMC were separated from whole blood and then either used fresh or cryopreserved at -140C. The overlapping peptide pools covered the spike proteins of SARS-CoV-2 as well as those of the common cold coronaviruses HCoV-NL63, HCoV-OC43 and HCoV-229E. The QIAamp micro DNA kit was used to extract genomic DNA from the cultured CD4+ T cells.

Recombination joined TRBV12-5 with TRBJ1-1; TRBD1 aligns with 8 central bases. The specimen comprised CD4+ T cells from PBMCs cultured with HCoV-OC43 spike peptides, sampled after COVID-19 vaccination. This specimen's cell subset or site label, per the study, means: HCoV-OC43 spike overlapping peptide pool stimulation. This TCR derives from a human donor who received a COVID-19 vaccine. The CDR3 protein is CASGLVLDGQGAMNTEAFF. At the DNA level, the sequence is TGTGCTAGTGGTTTGGTACTCGACGGCCAGGGGGCGATGAACACTGAAGCTTTCTTT.